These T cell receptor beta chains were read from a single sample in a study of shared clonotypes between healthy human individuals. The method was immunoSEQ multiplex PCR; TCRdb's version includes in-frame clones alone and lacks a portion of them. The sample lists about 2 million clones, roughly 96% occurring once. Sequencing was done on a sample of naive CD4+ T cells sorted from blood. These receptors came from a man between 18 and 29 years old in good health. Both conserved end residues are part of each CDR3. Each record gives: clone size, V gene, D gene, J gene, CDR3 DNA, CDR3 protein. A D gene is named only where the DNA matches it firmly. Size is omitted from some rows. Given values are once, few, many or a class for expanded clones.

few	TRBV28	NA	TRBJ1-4	TGTGCCAGCAGTACAGGGAATGAAAAACTGTTTTTT	CASSTGNEKLFF
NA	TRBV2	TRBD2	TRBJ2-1	TGTGCCAGCAGTCCCCGGACTAGCGGGGGGGTCTATGAGCAGTTCTTC	CASSPRTSGGVYEQFF
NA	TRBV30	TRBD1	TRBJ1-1	TGTGTCTTGGAGGGGGCAGCCGGAGAGGTTGAAGCTTTCTTT	CVLEGAAGEVEAFF
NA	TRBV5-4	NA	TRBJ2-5	TGTGCCAGCAGCTTGGACGGACGGGAGACCCAGTACTTC	CASSLDGRETQYF
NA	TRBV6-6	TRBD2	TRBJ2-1	TGTGCCAGCAGTACAAGCGGGGGGGCCAGAAATGAGCAGTTCTTC	CASSTSGGARNEQFF
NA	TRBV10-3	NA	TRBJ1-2	TGTGCCATCGTGGCGGGGAAGAACTATGGCTACACCTTC	CAIVAGKNYGYTF
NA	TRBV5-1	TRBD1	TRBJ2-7	TGCGCCAGCAGCGTACAGGGGACCTCCTACGAGCAGTACTTC	CASSVQGTSYEQYF
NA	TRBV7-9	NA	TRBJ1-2	TGTGCCAGCAGCTTAGTCGGGGATGGTGGCTACACCTTC	CASSLVGDGGYTF
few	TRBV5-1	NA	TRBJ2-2	TGCGCCAGCAGGTTATTAGGCATCGCGAACACCGGGGAGCTGTTTTTT	CASRLLGIANTGELFF
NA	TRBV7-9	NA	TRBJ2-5	TGTGCCAGCAACTTTCTGGATTTCTATCGGGAGATTCACCAAGAGACCCAGTACTTC	CASNFLDFYREIHQETQYF
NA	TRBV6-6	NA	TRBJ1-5	TGTGCCAGCTCGACGAGTAGCAATCAGCCCCAGCATTTT	CASSTSSNQPQHF
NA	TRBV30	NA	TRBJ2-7	TGTGCCTTCGGCGGAGGGGGCGAGCAGTACTTC	CAFGGGGEQYF
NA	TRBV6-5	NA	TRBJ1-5	TGTGCCAGCAGTTACTCAGCGGGGCCCCATCAGCCCCAGCATTTT	CASSYSAGPHQPQHF
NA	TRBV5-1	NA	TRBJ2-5	TGCGCCAGCAGCTTGAATTCAGGGGCGGAAGAGACCCAGTACTTC	CASSLNSGAEETQYF
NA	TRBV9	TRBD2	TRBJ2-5	TGTGCCAGCAGCTCAGGCCGGTTAGCGGGGGGTGCAGAGACCCAGTACTTC	CASSSGRLAGGAETQYF
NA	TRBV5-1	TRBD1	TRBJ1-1	TGCGCCAGCAGCCGGGACAGCGGGAGAGAAGCTTTCTTT	CASSRDSGREAFF
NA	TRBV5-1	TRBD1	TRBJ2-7	TGCGCCAGCAGCTTGCCCGGGACAGGGGAGGGAGCGCAGTACTTC	CASSLPGTGEGAQYF
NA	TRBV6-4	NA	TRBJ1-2	TGTGCCAGCAGTGATTCTGGTTTCAGCTACACCTTC	CASSDSGFSYTF
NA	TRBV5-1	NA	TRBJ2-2	TGCGCCAGCAGCTTGGCCACCCTGACGGGGAACACCGGGGAGCTGTTTTTT	CASSLATLTGNTGELFF
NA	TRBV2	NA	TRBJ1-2	TGTGCCAGCAGACCACAGGGCGTTTCCTATGGCTACACCTTC	CASRPQGVSYGYTF
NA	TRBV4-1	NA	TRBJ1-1	TGCGCCAGCAGCTGGGTCGGGGGCCTGAGCACTGAAGCTTTCTTT	CASSWVGGLSTEAFF
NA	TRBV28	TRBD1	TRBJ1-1	TGTGCCAGCAGAGGACAGGGTACGGTTCTGAACACTGAAGCTTTCTTT	CASRGQGTVLNTEAFF
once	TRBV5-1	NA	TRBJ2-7	TGCGCCAGCACCCAAGGCCTAGCAACCTACGAGCAGTACTTC	CASTQGLATYEQYF
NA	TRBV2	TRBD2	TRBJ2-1	TGTGCCAGCAGTGAACTCGCGACTAGCGGGAGGCCTGAGCAGTTCTTC	CASSELATSGRPEQFF
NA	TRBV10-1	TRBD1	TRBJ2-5	TGCGCCAGCAGTCAAAACAGGGGTTTCGAGACCCAGTACTTC	CASSQNRGFETQYF
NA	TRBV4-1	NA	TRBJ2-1	TGCGCCAGCAGCCAAGGGGGGGCCTGCGGGTACAATGAGCAGTTCTTC	CASSQGGACGYNEQFF
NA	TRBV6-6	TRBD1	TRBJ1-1	TGTGCCAGCCAGGGGGGAGGAAACACTGAAGCTTTCTTT	CASQGGGNTEAFF
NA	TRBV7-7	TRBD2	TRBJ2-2	TGTGCTAGCTCACTAGCGGGAACCGGGGAGCTGTTTTTT	CASSLAGTGELFF